The following is a T cell receptor (beta chain) sequence with its context. The antigen is not known. Method: immunoSEQ multiplex PCR; TCRdb's copy keeps in-frame clones and lacks some. In the table there are 6,900 or so clones, about three quarters of which are singletons. These data originate in a study of T cells after posttransplantation cyclophosphamide. Study-wide results and limits: Recipient CMV seropositivity and CMV reactivation strongly tracked TRB clonality. Donor CD8+ memory clones often dominated recipient blood repertoires at later times.

This TCR was recovered from a woman between 45 and 65 years old in good health and a related stem cell transplant donor. Source material: memory CD4+ T cells sorted from blood.

CDR3 sequence (DNA): TGTGCCATCAGTCAGGGGGCGAGTGAGCAGTTCTTC. It translates to CAISQGASEQFF. This rearrangement joins TRBV10-3 to TRBJ2-1, with 8 bases matching TRBD1. This CDR3 region has 12 residues. V lost 5 bases and J lost 9; bases outside the gene matches: 3. From germline, CDR1 is ENHRY and CDR2 SYGVKD.